The 14 T cell receptor beta chains below were found in one sample sequenced in a study of T-cell memory formation after mild COVID-19. TCRdb fed the 5' RACE reads into MiXCR, producing one record per CDR3 protein. The table shows about 410,000 distinct CDR3 sequences, with around 17% occurring only once. The sample comprised PBMCs or a T cell subset sorted from them (not recorded which). All receptors derive from a man in his late teens or twenties who had mild COVID-19 (a few samples of this study predate the infection). Cell type and time point are not known.

A few counts support this clonotype. The V and J genes are TRBV20-1 and TRBJ1-2; TRBD1 agrees at 9 bases. Germline V lookup: CDR1 DFQATT, CDR2 SNEGSKA (reference sequence). The CDR3 consists of 12 residues. Trimming took 6 bases from V and 8 from J; bases not matched to a gene: 7. The CDR3 loop reads CSAIQGARGYTF. CDR3 in DNA: TGCAGTGCCATACAGGGGGCGCGGGGCTACACCTTC.

This clonotype was seen a few times. The chain uses TRBV5-6 and TRBJ2-3; TRBD2 matches at 8 bases. V was clipped by 4 bases and J by 6 bases; unmatched bases: 1. CDR3 length: 12 amino acids. CDR1 SGHDT and CDR2 YYEEEE come from the germline V gene. The CDR3 reads CASSRGGDTQYF. The CDR3 DNA is TGTGCCAGCAGCCGCGGGGGGGATACGCAGTATTTT.

Only a few counts were recorded for this clonotype. The chain employs TRBV11-1 and TRBJ2-3, with 7 bases lining up with TRBD1. This CDR3 is built from 15 residues. V lost 5 bases and J lost 0; bases outside the gene matches: 5. CDR1 and CDR2 from the germline V gene are SGHAT and FQDESV (reference sequence). The CDR3 DNA follows: TGTGCCAGCAGCCCAGGACAGGATAGCACAGATACGCAGTATTTT. This encodes CASSPGQDSTDTQYF. Based on the CDR3 plus reference TRBV11-1 and TRBJ2-3, the full variable domain is EAEVAQSPRYKITEKSQAVAFWCDPISGHATLYWYRQILGQGPELLVQFQDESVVDDSQLPKDRFSAERLKGVDSTLKIQPAELGDSAMYLCASSPGQDSTDTQYFGPGTRLTVL.

This rearrangement joins TRBV15 to TRBJ1-2; D call uncertain. Trimming removed 0 bases at V and 6 bases at J, with 8 bases between. The CDR3 has 13 residues. The germline V gene encodes CDR1 LNHNV and CDR2 YYDKDF (reference sequence). The CDR3 region is CATSRDRGNGYTF. The CDR3 DNA is TGTGCCACCAGCAGAGATCGGGGTAATGGCTACACCTTC.

DNA for the CDR3: TGTGCCAGCAGCTTAGAATACACTGAAGCTTTCTTT. It specifies CASSLEYTEAFF. The chain links TRBV7-2 to TRBJ1-1; unclear D gene. CDR3 size: 12 residues. Germline values: CDR1 SGHTA, CDR2 FQGNSA. V was clipped by 1 base and J by 3 bases, with 3 bases between them.

CDR3 nucleotide sequence: TGTGCCAGCAGCCGACAGGTCACAGATACGCAGTATTTT. Its protein is CASSRQVTDTQYF. This chain joins TRBV7-2 and TRBJ2-3, with D perhaps TRBD1 (6 bases). V lost 5 bases and J lost 2, with 8 bases in between. CDR3 length: 13 residues. The germline V gene has CDR1 SGHTA and CDR2 FQGNSA.

This clonotype was detected ten times or more. In DNA form, the CDR3 reads TGCGCCAGCAGCCTCCGACCGGCGAGTAATGAAAAACTGTTTTTT. Its protein product is CASSLRPASNEKLFF. The chain links TRBV5-1 to TRBJ1-4; D is undetermined. V was cut by 4 bases and J by 4 bases, with 14 bases left in between. The length of the CDR3 is 15 residues. Germline V CDR1 and CDR2: SGHRS, YFSETQ.

This clonotype was counted between two and nine times. The chain couples TRBV6-5 to TRBJ1-4, with no clear D. This CDR3 contains 14 residues. V lost 8 bases and J 2 bases, leaving 12 bases between the germline ends. Germline V CDR1 and CDR2: MNHEY, SVGAGI. CDR3 DNA: TGTGCCAGCCGAACCCCGGGTACTAATGAAAAACTGTTTTTT. Residues: CASRTPGTNEKLFF.

The chain links TRBV12-3 or TRBV12-4 to TRBJ1-3, with D possibly being TRBD1 (5 bases). Trimming left V 9 bases short and J 2 bases short, with 20 bases between. The CDR3 totals 16 residues. The CDR3 sequence: CASLGQILLPGNTIYF. CDR3 in DNA: TGTGCCAGTCTGGGGCAGATTCTTTTGCCTGGAAACACCATATATTTT.

This clonotype turned up a few times. This chain joins TRBV4-1 and TRBJ1-3; D is possibly TRBD1 (5 bases). Germline V gene sequence: CDR1 MGHRA, CDR2 YSYEKL. This CDR3 contains 16 residues. The V end lost 0 bases, the J end lost 4 bases, and 13 bases lay between the germline ends. CDR3 DNA: TGCGCCAGCAGCCAAGAAGGAGCCGGGGGGGGAAACACCATATATTTT. This gives the protein CASSQEGAGGGNTIYF.

The chain links TRBV5-1 to TRBJ2-1; 8 bases are a match to TRBD2. The V gene's germline CDR1 is SGHRS and CDR2 YFSETQ. The junction had 7 bases not matched to a gene; V was cut back by 0 bases and J by 8 bases. The CDR3 sequence is 15 residues long. The CDR3 region has the DNA TGCGCCAGCAGCTTGGGTGGCGGGGGGCTGGATGAGCAGTTCTTC. It translates to CASSLGGGGLDEQFF.

The gene calls are TRBV20-1 and TRBJ1-1; D gene ambiguous. Germline-derived CDR1 and CDR2 are DFQATT and SNEGSKA (reference sequence). The CDR3 is made up of 13 amino acids. The V gene lost 6 bases and the J gene lost 8 bases, with 19 bases spanning the gap. CDR3 sequence reads: CSADRAHLGEAFF. CDR3 nucleotide sequence: TGCAGTGCCGATCGGGCACACCTTGGCGAAGCTTTCTTT.

V and J are TRBV12-3 or TRBV12-4 and TRBJ1-2; the match to TRBD1 covers 9 bases. With V trimmed by 3 bases and J by 7 bases, 6 bases remained unmatched. The CDR3 sequence is 14 residues long. The CDR3 reads CASSLGQGRSGYTF. CDR3 in DNA: TGTGCCAGCAGTTTGGGACAGGGTCGGTCTGGCTACACCTTC.

This clonotype showed up just a few times. The V and J genes are TRBV20-1 and TRBJ2-7, with D perhaps matching TRBD1 (5 bases). CDR3 size: 13 residues. Germline V gives CDR1 DFQATT, CDR2 SNEGSKA (reference sequence). V was trimmed by 0 bases and J by 3 bases, leaving 9 bases between them. The CDR3 reads CSARDTQVYEQYV. For the CDR3, the DNA is TGCAGTGCTAGAGATACACAGGTCTACGAGCAGTACGTC.